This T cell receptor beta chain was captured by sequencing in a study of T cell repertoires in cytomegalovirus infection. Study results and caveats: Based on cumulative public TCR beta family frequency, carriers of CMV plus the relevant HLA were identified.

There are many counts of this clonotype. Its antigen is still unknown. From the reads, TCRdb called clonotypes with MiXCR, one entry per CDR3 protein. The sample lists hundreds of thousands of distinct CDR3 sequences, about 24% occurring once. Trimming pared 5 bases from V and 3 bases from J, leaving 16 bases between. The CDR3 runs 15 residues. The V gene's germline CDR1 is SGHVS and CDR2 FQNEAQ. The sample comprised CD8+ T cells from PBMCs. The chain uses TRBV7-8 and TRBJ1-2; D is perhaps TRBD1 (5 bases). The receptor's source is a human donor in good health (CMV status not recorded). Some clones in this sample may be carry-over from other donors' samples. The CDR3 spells CASSPTGRLDYGYTF. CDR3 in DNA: TGTGCCAGCAGCCCTACAGGACGGTTGGACTATGGCTACACCTTC.